This T cell receptor beta chain originates from a study of cytomegalovirus exposure and HLA in healthy donors. Findings of the study overall: The study put under 200 TCR beta chains on its list as cytomegalovirus-associated. In a later analysis, TCR association rates varied by HLA locus: DRB1 most, HLA-C fewest. When presence/absence was analysed, sequencing depth was taken to be roughly uniform across donors.

V was pared by 1 base and J by 3 bases, with 6 bases of the junction left unmatched. This CDR3 is 15 amino acids long. From germline, CDR1 is SEHNR and CDR2 FQNEAQ (reference sequence). Worth noting for this clone: Its antigen remains unknown.

The PCR was carried out with 60 Vbeta primers and 13 Jbeta primers. Profiled with immunoSEQ multiplex PCR; TCRdb holds only in-frame clones, not every one. Here the sample spans around 150,000 clones, 72% being singletons. This TCR was recovered from a man aged 50 to 59 in good health and CMV-seropositive. The sequencing sample was made of PBMCs. The chain has TRBV7-9 and TRBJ2-7; 7 positions match TRBD2. The CDR3, as DNA: TGTGCCAGCAGCTTAGGGGCAGGGAGGGACTACGAGCAGTACTTC. Its translation: CASSLGAGRDYEQYF.